The source of this T cell receptor (beta chain) is a study of T cells in Graves' hyperthyroidism and ophthalmopathy. The overall study: Before any treatment, at initial diagnosis, peripheral blood was collected. The study, taken as a whole, reports: Ophthalmopathy was distinguished from stable hyperthyroidism by 13 V-J signatures.

With V trimmed by 1 base and J by 2 bases, 8 bases remained unmatched. The CDR3 covers 19 residues. The germline V gene encodes CDR1 MDHEN and CDR2 SYDVKM. TCR beta CDR3 sequences were amplified from RNA transcripts. First-round RT-PCR targeting the TCR CDR3 was performed with the HTBI primer set. MiXCR, applied by TCRdb to the multiplex PCR reads, yields one record per CDR3 protein. This table holds more than 300,000 distinct CDR3 sequences, about a sixth found once. Comments on this clonotype: Its target is not known.

The sequenced sample was blood. The genes are TRBV28 and TRBJ2-3; 14 positions agree with TRBD2. The TCR originated in a woman under 40 with Graves' hyperthyroidism that later progressed to Graves' ophthalmopathy. CDR3 DNA sequence: TGTGCCAGCAGTTTATTGGGACTAGCGGGGGCCCGCACCACAGATACGCAGTATTTT. As protein: CASSLLGLAGARTTDTQYF.